The T cell receptor beta chain under discussion was sequenced for a study of beta chain features in type 1 diabetes. As for the study in general: Similarity in age, gender and cell yields was seen between patients and healthy donors. Study conclusions and caveats: Shortening of TCRB CDR3s, moderate but significant, appeared in all four CD4+ subsets of Type 1 diabetes patients.

One heparinised blood draw, averaging roughly 0.11 L, came from each donor. Cell sorting via CD45RO/CCR7/CD25/CD127/CD95/CD27 was performed to obtain CD4+ naive, central memory, regulatory and stem cell-like memory cells. This CDR3 is built from 13 residues. Germline V gives CDR1 LGHNA, CDR2 YNFKEQ. V lost 8 bases and J 4 bases, leaving 13 bases between the germline ends. TCRB transcripts that were expressed got sequenced, as all of the isolated RNA had been reverse transcribed. Clones were sequenced by immunoSEQ multiplex PCR, and TCRdb holds only the in-frame ones, with some missing. The sample lists around 500,000 clones, more than 9.5% occurring once. Concerning this clone: Antigen: not known.

The chain employs TRBV4-2 and TRBJ2-3, with D possibly TRBD2 on 6 matching bases. Material: naive CD4+ T cells from blood. This receptor was taken from a woman younger than 30 in good health. CDR3 sequence reads: CASGGREADTQYF. Written as DNA, the CDR3 is TGTGCCAGCGGCGGAAGGGAGGCAGATACGCAGTATTTT.